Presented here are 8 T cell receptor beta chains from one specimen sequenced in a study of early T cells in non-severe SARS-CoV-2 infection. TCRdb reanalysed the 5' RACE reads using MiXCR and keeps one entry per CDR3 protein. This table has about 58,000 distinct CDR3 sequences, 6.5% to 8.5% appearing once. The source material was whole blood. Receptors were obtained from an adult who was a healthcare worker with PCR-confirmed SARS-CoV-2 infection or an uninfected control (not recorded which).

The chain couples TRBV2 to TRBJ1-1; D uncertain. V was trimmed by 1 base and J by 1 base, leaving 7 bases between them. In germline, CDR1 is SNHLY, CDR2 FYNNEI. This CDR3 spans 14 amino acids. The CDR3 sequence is CASSEVGRNTEAFF. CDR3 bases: TGTGCCAGCAGTGAAGTGGGAAGGAACACTGAAGCTTTCTTT.

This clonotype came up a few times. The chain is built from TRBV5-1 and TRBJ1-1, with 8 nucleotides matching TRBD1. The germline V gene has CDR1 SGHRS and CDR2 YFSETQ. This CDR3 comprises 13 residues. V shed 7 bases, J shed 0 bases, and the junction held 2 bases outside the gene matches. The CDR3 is CASVDRVNTEAFF. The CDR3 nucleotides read TGCGCCAGCGTGGACAGGGTGAACACTGAAGCTTTCTTT.

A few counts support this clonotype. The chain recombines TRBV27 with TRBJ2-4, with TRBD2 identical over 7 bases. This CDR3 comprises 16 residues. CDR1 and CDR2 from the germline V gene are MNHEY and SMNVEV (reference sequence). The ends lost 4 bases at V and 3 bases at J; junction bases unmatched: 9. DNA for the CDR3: TGTGCCAGCAGTTCCCCGACAGCGGGACTCAAAAACATTCAGTACTTC. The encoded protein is CASSSPTAGLKNIQYF.

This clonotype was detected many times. DNA of the CDR3: TGTGCCAGCAGCTCAAAAGGGCCGGAGACCCAGTACTTC. It encodes CASSSKGPETQYF. The chain combines TRBV7-9 with TRBJ2-5; D ambiguous. The germline CDR1 and CDR2 sequences are SEHNR and FQNEAQ (reference sequence). This CDR3 region has 13 residues. V lost 4 bases, J lost 5 bases, and 11 bases lay in between.

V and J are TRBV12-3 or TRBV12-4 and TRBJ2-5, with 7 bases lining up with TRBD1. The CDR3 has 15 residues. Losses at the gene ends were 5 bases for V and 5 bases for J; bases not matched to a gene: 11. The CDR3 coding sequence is TGTGCCAGCAGTCAGCGACAGGGTAACACGGAGACCCAGTACTTC. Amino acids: CASSQRQGNTETQYF.

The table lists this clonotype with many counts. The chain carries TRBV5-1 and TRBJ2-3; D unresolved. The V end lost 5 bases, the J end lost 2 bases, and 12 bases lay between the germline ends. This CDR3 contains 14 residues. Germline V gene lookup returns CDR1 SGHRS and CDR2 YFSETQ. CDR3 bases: TGCGCCAGCAGTACGGAGACCCCCACAGATACGCAGTATTTT. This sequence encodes CASSTETPTDTQYF.

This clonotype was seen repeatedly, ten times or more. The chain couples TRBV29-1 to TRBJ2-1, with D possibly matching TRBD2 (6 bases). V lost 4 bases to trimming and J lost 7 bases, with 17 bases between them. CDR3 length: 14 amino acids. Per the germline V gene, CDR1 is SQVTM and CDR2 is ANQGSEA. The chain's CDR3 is CSVAERAALNEQFF. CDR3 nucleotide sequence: TGCAGCGTTGCCGAGCGGGCCGCCCTTAATGAGCAGTTCTTC.

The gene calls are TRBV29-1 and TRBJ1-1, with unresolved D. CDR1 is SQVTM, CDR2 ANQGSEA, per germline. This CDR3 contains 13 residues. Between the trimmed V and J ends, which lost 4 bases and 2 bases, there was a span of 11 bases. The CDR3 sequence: CSVVVQFNTEAFF. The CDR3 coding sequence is TGCAGCGTTGTTGTACAATTTAACACTGAAGCTTTCTTT.